This T cell receptor beta chain stems from a study of blood T cell repertoires in COVID-19. Germline CDR1 reads MNHEY; CDR2 reads SVGAGI. The CDR3 loop spans 15 amino acids. Trimming pared 4 bases from V and 0 bases from J, leaving 13 bases between. Some clones are missing from TCRdb's copy, which holds only in-frame ones; the method was immunoSEQ multiplex PCR. The sample consists of fewer than 110,000 clones, 75% to 90% of them appearing once. The source is a woman aged 70-85 years with active or convalescent COVID-19. The rearrangement joins TRBV6-5 to TRBJ2-7; D is possibly TRBD1 (5 bases). The sequencing sample was made of peripheral blood. DNA for the CDR3: TGTGCCAGCAGTTCGGCGGACAAGATCTCCTACGAGCAGTACTTC. Encoded protein: CASSSADKISYEQYF.